The clone carrying this T cell receptor (beta chain) has more than one count but fewer than ten. No antigen is known for it. This record belongs to a study of naive and memory T cell subsets. An equimolar mix of two oligonucleotides served as the beta constant-region primer for TRBC1 and TRBC2. TCRdb redid the calling of the UMI-ligation and nested PCR reads with MiXCR, one entry per CDR3 protein. Of roughly 98,000 distinct CDR3 sequences listed, around 7% are singletons. Whole-study results and caveats: A clonotype means one alpha or beta sequence, not an alpha/beta pair. Over 90% of naive TCR sequences appeared only once, unlike memory subsets. Activation and differentiation may alter RNA-based TCR counts.

V was clipped by 1 base and J by 1 base, with 13 bases between them. This CDR3 contains 15 residues. Germline loops: CDR1 DFQATT, CDR2 SNEGSKA (reference sequence). The clonotype was recovered from a human donor in good health. The sample taken for sequencing was central memory CD4+ T cells from blood. The chain couples TRBV20-1 to TRBJ1-1; D possibly corresponds to TRBD1 (5 bases). In DNA, the CDR3 is TGCAGTGCTAGAGTAACGGCAGGGAGGAACACTGAAGCTTTCTTT. This gives the protein CSARVTAGRNTEAFF.